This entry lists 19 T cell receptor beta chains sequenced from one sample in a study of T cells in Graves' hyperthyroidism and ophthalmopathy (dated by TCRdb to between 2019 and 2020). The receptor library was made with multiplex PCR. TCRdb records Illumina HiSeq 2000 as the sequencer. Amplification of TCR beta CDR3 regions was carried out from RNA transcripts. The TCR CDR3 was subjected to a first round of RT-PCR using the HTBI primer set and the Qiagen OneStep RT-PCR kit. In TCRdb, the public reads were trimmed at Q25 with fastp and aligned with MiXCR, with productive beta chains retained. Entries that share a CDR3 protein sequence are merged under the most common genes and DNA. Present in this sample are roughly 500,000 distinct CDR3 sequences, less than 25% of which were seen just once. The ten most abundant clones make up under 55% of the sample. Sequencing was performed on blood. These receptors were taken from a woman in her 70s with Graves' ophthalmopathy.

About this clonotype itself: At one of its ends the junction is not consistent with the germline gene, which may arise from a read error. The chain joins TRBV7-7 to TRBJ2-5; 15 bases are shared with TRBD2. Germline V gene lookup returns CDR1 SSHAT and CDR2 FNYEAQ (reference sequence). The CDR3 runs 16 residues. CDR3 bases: TGTGCTAGCAGCCCGGGACTAGCGGGAGGTATCGAGACCCAGTACTTC. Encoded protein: CASSPGLAGGIETQYF. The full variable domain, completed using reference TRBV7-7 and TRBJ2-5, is GAGVSQSPRYKVTKRGQDVTLRCDPISSHATLYWYQQALGQGPEFLTYFNYEAQPDKSGLPSDRFSAERPEGSISTLTIQRTEQRDSAMYRCASSPGLAGGIETQYFGPGTRLLVL.

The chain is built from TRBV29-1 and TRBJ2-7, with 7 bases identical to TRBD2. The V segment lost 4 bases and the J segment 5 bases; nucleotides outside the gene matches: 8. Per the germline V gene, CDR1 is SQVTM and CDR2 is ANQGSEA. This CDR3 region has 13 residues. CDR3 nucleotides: TGCAGCGTTGTAGCGGGCCCATCCCACGAGCAGTACTTC. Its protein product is CSVVAGPSHEQYF.

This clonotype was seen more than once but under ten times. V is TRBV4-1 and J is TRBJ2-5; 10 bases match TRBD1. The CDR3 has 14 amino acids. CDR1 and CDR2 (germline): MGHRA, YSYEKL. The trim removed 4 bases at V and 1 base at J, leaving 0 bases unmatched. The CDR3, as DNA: TGCGCCAGCAGCCGGACAGGGGGCCAAGAGACCCAGTACTTC. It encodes CASSRTGGQETQYF.

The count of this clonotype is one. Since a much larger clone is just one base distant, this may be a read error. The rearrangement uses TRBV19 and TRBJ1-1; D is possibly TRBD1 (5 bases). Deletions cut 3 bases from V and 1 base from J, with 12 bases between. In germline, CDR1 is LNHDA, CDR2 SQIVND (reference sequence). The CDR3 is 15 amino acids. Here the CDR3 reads CASSMAGTENTEAFF. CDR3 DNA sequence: TGTGCCAGTAGTATGGCCGGGACGGAGAACACTGAAGCTTTCTTT. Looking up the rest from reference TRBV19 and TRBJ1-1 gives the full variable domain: DGGITQSPKYLFRKEGQNVTLSCEQNLNHDAMYWYRQDPGQGLRLIYYSQIVNDFQKGDIAEGYSVSREKKESFPLTVTSAQKNPTAFYLCASSMAGTENTEAFFGQGTRLTVV.

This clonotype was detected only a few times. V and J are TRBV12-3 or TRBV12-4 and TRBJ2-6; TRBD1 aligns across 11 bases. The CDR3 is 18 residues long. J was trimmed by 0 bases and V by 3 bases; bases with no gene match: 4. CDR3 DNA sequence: TGTGCCAGCAGTTTTTCCGGGACAGGGGGCTCTGGGGCCAACGTCCTGACTTTC. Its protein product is CASSFSGTGGSGANVLTF.

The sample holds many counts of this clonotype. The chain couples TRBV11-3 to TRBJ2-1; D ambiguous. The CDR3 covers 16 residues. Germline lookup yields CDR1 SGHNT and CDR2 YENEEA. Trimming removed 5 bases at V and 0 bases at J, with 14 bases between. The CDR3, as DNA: TGTGCCAGCAGCCCCGGACCCCACAGCTCCTACAATGAGCAGTTCTTC. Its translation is CASSPGPHSSYNEQFF.

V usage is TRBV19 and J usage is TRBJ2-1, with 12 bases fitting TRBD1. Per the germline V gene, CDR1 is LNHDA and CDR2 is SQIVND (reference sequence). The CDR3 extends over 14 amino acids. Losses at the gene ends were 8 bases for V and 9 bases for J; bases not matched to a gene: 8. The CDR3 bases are TGTGCCAGTCGAGCCGGGACAGGGGGCGGTGAGCAGTTCTTC. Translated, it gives CASRAGTGGGEQFF. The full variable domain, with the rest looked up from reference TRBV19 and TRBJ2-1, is DGGITQSPKYLFRKEGQNVTLSCEQNLNHDAMYWYRQDPGQGLRLIYYSQIVNDFQKGDIAEGYSVSREKKESFPLTVTSAQKNPTAFYLCASRAGTGGGEQFFGPGTRLTVL.

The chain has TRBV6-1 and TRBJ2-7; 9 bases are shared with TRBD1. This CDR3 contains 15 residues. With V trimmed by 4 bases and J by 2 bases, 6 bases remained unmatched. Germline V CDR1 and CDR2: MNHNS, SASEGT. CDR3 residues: CASSVPGQGTYEQYF. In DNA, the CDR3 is TGTGCCAGCAGTGTTCCGGGACAGGGAACCTACGAGCAGTACTTC.

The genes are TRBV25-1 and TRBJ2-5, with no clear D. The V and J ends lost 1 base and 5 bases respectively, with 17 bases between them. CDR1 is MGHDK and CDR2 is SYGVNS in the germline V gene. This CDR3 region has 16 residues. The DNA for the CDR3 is TGTGCCAGCAGTGAATTTATGACGACGAATCGGGAGACCCAGTACTTC. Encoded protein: CASSEFMTTNRETQYF.

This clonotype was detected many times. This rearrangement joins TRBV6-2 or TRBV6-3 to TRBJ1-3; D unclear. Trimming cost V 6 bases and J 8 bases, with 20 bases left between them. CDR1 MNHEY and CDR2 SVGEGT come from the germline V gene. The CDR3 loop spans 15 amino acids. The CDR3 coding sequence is TGTGCCAGCAGCCCAGGACGCGGGCGTAAGGACACCATATATTTT. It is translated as CASSPGRGRKDTIYF.

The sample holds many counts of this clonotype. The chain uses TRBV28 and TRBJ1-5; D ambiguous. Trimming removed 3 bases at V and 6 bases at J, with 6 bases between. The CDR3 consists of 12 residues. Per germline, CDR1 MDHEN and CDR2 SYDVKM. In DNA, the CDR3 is TGTGCCAGCAGTTTTTTGAGTCAGCCCCAGCATTTT. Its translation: CASSFLSQPQHF.

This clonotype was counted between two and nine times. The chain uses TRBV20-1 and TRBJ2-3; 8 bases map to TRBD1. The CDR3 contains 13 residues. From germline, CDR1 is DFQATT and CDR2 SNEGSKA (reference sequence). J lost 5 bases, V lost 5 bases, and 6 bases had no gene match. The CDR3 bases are TGCAGTGCTCGGCAGGGGGCAAGAGATACGCAGTATTTT. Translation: CSARQGARDTQYF.

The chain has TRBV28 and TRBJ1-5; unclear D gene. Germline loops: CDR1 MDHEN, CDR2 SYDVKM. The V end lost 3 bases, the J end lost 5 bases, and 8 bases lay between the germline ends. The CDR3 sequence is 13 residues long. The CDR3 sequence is CASSLSSDQPQHF. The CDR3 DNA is TGTGCCAGCAGTTTGTCGTCGGATCAGCCCCAGCATTTT.

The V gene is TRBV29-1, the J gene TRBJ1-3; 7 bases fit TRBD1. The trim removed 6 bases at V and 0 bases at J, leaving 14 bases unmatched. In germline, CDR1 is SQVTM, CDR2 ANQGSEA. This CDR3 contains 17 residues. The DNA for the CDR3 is TGCAGCGTCGCCCTGGGGAACAGGGGCATCTCTGGAAACACCATATATTTT. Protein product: CSVALGNRGISGNTIYF.

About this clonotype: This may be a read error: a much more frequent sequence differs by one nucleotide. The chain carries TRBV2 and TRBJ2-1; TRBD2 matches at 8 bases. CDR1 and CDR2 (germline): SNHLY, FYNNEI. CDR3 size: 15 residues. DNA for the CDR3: TGTGCCAGCATCACGCGGGAGGACTCCTACAATGAGCAGTCCTTC. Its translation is CASITREDSYNEQSF.

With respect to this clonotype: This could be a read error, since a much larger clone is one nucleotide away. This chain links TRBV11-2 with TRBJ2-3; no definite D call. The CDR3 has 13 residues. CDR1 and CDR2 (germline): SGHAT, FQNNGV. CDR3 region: CTSSLERTDTQYF. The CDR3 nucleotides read TGTACCAGCAGCTTAGAACGCACAGATACGCAGTATTTT.

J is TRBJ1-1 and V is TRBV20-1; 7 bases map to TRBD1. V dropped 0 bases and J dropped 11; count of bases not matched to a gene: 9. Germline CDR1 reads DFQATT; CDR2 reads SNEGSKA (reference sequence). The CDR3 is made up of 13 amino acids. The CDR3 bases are TGCAGTGCTAGAGATCAGGGGGGGGGCCCGGCTTTCTTT. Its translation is CSARDQGGGPAFF.

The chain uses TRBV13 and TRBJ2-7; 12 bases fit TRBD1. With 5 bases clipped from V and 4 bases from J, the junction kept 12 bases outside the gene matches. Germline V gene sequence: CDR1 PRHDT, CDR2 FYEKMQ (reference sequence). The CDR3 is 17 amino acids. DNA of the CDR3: TGTGCCAGCAGCCGAAAACCGGGACAGGGGGCTGGTTACGAGCAGTACTTC. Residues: CASSRKPGQGAGYEQYF.

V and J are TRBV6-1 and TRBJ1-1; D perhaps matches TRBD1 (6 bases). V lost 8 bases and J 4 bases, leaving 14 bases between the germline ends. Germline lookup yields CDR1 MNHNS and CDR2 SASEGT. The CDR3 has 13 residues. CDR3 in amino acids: CASGKQGITEAFF. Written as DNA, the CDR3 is TGTGCCAGCGGAAAGCAGGGGATCACTGAAGCTTTCTTT.